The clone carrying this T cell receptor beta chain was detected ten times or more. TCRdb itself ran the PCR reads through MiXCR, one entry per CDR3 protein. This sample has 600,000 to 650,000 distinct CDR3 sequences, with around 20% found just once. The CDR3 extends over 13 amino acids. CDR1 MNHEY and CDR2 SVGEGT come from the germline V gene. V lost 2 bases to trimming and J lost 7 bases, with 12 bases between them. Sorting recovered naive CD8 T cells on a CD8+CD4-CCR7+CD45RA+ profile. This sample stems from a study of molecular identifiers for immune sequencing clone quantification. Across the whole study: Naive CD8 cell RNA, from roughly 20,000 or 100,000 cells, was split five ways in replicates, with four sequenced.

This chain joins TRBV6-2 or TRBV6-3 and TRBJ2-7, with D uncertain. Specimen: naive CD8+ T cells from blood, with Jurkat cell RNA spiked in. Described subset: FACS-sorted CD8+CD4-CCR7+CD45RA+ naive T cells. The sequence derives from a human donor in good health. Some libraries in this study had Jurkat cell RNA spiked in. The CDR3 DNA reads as TGTGCCAGCAGTTACCCGGGTTCCGTTGAGCAGTACTTC. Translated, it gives CASSYPGSVEQYF.